This TCR beta chain comes out of a study of cytomegalovirus exposure and HLA in healthy donors. General study points: The likely origin of a cluster of highly shared sequence variants was a sequencing artifact. Some TCR beta chains (roughly 150 of them) were listed as cytomegalovirus-associated.

The ends lost 4 bases at V and 8 bases at J; junction bases unmatched: 10. Germline CDR1 MNHNS, CDR2 SASEGT. The CDR3 contains 15 residues. As for this clone: The antigen is undetermined.

Primers: 60 Vbeta forward and 13 Jbeta reverse. Method: immunoSEQ multiplex PCR; TCRdb's copy keeps in-frame clones and lacks some. This sample carries roughly 140,000 clones, 80% to 85% of them seen once, and the ten largest clones take more than 2%. The sample consisted of PBMCs. The receptor comes from a boy aged 2-9 years in good health and CMV-seronegative. The genes are TRBV6-1 and TRBJ1-3; 8 bases match TRBD1. The CDR3 reads CASSGGGQGEYTIYF. The CDR3 nucleotides read TGTGCCAGCAGTGGGGGCGGACAGGGAGAGTACACCATATATTTT.